This T cell receptor beta chain originates from a study of CD8 T cells in Susac syndrome. The CDR3 covers 14 residues. Between the trimmed V and J ends, which lost 0 bases and 6 bases, there was a span of 11 bases. In the case of this clonotype: Its specificity is unknown.

Random hexamers were used to reverse transcribe an amount of 0.5 to 1 ug RNA. The CDR3 of TCR beta was amplified by immunoSEQ multiplex PCR across 54 Vbeta and 13 Jbeta. TCRdb used MiXCR to reprocess the immunoSEQ multiplex PCR reads, holding one entry per CDR3 protein. Of around 190,000 distinct CDR3 sequences in the sample, over 85% were seen once. TCR beta sequencing covered blood CD8+ and CD4+ T cells. It was negative isolation that provided the CD8+ and CD4+ T cells, whereas TEMRA cells were enriched by FACS. Regarding the study as a whole: As the study acknowledged, the number of individuals who were part of its TCR sequencing and HLA analysis was relatively small.

Sequencing was done on a sample of CD4+ T cells from PBMCs. This TCR was recovered from a human donor in good health. The chain is built from TRBV23-1 and TRBJ1-2; D unclear. TRBV23-1 is annotated as an ORF whose role is uncertain. This chain's CDR3 is CASSQSRPQNGYTF. CDR3 sequence (DNA): TGCGCCAGCAGTCAATCGCGCCCCCAAAATGGCTACACCTTC.